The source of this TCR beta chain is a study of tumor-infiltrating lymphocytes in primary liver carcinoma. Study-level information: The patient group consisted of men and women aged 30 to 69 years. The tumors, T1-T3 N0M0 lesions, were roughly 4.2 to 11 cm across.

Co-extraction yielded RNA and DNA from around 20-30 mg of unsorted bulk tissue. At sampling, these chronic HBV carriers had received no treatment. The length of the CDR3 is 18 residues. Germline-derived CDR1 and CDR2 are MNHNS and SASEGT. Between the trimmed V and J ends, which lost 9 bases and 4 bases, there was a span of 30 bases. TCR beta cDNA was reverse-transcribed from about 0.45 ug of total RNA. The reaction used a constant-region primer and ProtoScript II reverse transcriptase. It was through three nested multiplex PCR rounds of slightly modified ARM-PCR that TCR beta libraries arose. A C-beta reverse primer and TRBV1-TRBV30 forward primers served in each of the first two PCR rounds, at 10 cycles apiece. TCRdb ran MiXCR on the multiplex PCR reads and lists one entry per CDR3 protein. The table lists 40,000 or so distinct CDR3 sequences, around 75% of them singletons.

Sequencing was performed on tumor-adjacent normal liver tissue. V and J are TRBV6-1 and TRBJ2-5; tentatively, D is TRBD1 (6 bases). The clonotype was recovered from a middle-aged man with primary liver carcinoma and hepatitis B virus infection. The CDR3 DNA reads TGTGCCAGTAATGAAGATTTAATGGGGGCTGCCGTTGGAGAGACCCAGTACTTC. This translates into CASNEDLMGAAVGETQYF.